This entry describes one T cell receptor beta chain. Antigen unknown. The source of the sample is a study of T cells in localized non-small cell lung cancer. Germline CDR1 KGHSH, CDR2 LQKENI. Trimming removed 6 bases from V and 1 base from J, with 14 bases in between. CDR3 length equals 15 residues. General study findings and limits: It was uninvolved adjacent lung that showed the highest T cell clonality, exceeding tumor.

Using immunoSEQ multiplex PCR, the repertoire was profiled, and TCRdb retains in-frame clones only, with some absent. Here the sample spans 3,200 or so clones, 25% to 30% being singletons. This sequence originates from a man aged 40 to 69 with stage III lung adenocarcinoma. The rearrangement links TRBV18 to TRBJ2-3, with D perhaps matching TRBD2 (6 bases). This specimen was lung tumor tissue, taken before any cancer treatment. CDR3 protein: CASSAIGEGTDTQYF. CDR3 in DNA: TGTGCCAGCTCTGCCATAGGGGAGGGCACAGATACGCAGTATTTT.